Ten or more counts support the clone carrying this T cell receptor (beta chain). What it binds is unknown. This sample stems from a study of blood T cells in healthy people across ages. Study-wide context: There was about one barcoded beta molecule captured by template switching per two T cells.

A sample-barcoded 5' primer and a J-beta primer mix were used in a second PCR of roughly 6 to 11 cycles. Using its own MiXCR run on the 5' RACE reads, TCRdb lists one record per CDR3 protein. Of about 1.1 million distinct CDR3 sequences in the sample, roughly two fifths were seen once. Study observations and caveats: Donors of long life had a larger count of naive CD4+ cells and greater diversity than aged donors. Researchers said unsorted PBMCs prevented a conclusive naive versus antigen-experienced comparison. Roughly linear age-related decline in beta diversity appeared, significant by age 40.

Deletions cut 5 bases from V and 4 bases from J, with 18 bases between. The CDR3 has 15 residues. Germline V CDR1 and CDR2: DFQATT, SNEGSKA (reference sequence). V usage is TRBV20-1 and J usage is TRBJ2-1; D perhaps matches TRBD1 (6 bases). The clonotype was recovered from a man between 18 and 35 years old in good health. Specimen: blood. The CDR3 region is CSALRRQEHYNEQFF. For the CDR3, the DNA is TGCAGTGCTCTTCGCCGACAGGAACATTACAATGAGCAGTTCTTC.